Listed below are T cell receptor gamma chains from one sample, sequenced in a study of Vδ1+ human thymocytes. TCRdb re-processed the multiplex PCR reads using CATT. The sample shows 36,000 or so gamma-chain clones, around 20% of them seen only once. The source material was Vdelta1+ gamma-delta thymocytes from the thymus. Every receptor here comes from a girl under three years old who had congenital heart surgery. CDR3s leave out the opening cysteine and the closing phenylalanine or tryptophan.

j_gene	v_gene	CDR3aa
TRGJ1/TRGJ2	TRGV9	ALWEDLYYKKL
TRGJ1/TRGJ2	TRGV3	ATWVLKAGGYKKL
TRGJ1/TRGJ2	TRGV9	ALWEVHLGYGKKL
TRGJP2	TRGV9	AWHLGYSSDWIKT
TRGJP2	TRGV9	ALWEVGRIKT
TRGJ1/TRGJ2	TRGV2	ATWSALHKKL
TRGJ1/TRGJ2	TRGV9	ALWEPRCYKKL
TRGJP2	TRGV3	ATWERLAGGSDWIKT
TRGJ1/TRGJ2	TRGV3	ATWPSHYKKL
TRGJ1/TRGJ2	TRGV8	ATWELHYKKL
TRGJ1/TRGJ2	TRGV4	ATWDSASNYYKKL